Listed below are T cell receptor beta chains from one sample, sequenced in a study of monozygotic twins with inflammatory bowel disease. TCRdb re-analyzed the 5' RACE reads; it lists each CDR3 protein once, without DNA. Across about 300,000 distinct CDR3 sequences, the top ten clones capture about 5% of the sample. The sequencing sample was made of blood. The source of these receptors is a human donor with ulcerative colitis or Crohn's disease, or a healthy co-twin of an affected twin (not recorded which). Both conserved end residues are part of each CDR3.

TRBJ2-1 TRBV4-2 CASSQLADPYNEQFF
TRBJ2-1 TRBV6-2/TRBV6-3 CASSYGTTNEQFF
TRBJ2-4 TRBV29-1 CSVEDLRGGSIQYF
TRBJ2-5 TRBV6-2/TRBV6-3 CASRKRGGGGYQETQYF
TRBJ2-5 TRBV10-3 CAIRESGFGQETQYF
TRBJ2-1 TRBV11-1 CASSLLYQGNYNEQFF
TRBJ2-2 TRBV5-1 CASSSTPLVGTGELFF
TRBJ2-2 TRBV20-1 CSARRGAANTGELFF
TRBJ2-1 TRBV7-3 CASSPRQGRYNEQFF
TRBJ2-3 TRBV20-1 CSASGGAGTDTQYF
TRBJ2-1 TRBV7-8 CASSLSGPYRGEQFF
TRBJ1-6 TRBV5-1 CASSLAGMPYNSPLHF
TRBJ1-2 TRBV7-2 CASSFQAGRIGYTF
TRBJ2-2 TRBV6-5 CALRKTLGGELFF
TRBJ2-1 TRBV5-1 CASSLAQQGSYNEQFF
TRBJ2-7 TRBV12-3/TRBV12-4 CASSLSSGYSYEQYF
TRBJ1-4 TRBV18 CASSPSTGANEKLFF
TRBJ2-1 TRBV28 CASSGRSTSYNEQFF
TRBJ1-6 TRBV12-3/TRBV12-4 CASSHGTPAGTLHF
TRBJ2-2 TRBV7-2 CASSLAPGARPGELFF
TRBJ2-2 TRBV12-5 CASGLVLELGTGELFF
TRBJ2-7 TRBV29-1 CSVGRRTAHYEQYF
TRBJ2-2 TRBV7-8 CASSLSNRENTGELFF
TRBJ2-1 TRBV14 CASSLRLAGGLGYNEQFF
TRBJ2-1 TRBV27 CASSRFSYNEQFF
TRBJ2-2 TRBV19 CASSINTGTGRTGELFF
TRBJ2-4 TRBV9 CASSVGDQNIQYF
TRBJ1-5 TRBV12-3/TRBV12-4 CASSFEGRGNQPQHF